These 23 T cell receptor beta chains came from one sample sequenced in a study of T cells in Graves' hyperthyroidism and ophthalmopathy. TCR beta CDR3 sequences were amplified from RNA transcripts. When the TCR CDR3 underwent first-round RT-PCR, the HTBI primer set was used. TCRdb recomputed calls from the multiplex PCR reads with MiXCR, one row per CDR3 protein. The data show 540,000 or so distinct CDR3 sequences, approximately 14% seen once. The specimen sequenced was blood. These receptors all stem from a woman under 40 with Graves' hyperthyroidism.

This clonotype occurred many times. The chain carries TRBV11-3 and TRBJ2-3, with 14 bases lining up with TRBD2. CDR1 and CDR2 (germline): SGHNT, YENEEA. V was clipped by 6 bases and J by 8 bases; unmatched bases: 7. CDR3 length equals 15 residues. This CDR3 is CASSQGTSGSGTQYF. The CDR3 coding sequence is TGTGCCAGCAGTCAGGGGACTAGCGGGAGTGGTACGCAGTATTTT.

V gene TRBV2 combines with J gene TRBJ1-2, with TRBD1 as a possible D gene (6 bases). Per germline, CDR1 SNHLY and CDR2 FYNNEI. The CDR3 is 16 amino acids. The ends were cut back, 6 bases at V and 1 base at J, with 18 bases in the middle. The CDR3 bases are TGTGCCAGCAGAGGAAGGGGGGGCGCGGGTAACTATGGCTACACCTTC. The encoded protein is CASRGRGGAGNYGYTF.

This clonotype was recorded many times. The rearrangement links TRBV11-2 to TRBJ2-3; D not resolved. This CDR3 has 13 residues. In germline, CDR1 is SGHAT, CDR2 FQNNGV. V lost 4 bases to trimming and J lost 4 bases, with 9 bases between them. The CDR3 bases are TGTGCCAGCAGCTCCCTAGGTGCAGATACGCAGTATTTT. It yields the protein CASSSLGADTQYF. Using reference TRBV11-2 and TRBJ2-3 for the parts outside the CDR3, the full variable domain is EAGVAQSPRYKIIEKRQSVAFWCNPISGHATLYWYQQILGQGPKLLIQFQNNGVVDDSQLPKDRFSAERLKGVDSTLKIQPAKLEDSAVYLCASSSLGADTQYFGPGTRLTVL.

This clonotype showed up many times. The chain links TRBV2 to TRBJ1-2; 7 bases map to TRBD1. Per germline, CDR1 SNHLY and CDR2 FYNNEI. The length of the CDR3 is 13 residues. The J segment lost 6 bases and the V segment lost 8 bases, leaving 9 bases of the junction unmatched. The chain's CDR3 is CASQRDRVDGYTF. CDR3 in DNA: TGTGCCAGCCAAAGAGACAGGGTAGATGGCTACACCTTC.

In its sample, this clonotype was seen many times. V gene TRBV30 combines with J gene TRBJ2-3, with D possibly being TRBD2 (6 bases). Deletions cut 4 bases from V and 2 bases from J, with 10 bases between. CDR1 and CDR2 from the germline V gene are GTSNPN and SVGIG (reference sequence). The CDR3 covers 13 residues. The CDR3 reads CAWIAENTDTQYF. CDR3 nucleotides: TGTGCCTGGATAGCGGAAAACACAGATACGCAGTATTTT.

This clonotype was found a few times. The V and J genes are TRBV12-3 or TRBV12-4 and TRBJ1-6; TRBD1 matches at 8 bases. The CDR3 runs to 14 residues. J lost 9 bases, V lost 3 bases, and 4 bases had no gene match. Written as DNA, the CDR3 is TGTGCCAGCAGTTTGTGGGACAGGCTTTCACCCCTCCACTTT. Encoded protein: CASSLWDRLSPLHF.

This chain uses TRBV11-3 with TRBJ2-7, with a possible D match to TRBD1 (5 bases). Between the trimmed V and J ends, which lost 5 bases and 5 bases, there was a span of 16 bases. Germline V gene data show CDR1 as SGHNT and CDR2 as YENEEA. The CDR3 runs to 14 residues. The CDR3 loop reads CASSQSFDSNEQYF. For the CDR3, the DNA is TGTGCCAGCAGCCAGAGTTTTGACAGTAACGAGCAGTACTTC. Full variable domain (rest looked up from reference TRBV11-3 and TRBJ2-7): EAGVVQSPRYKIIEKKQPVAFWCNPISGHNTLYWYLQNLGQGPELLIRYENEEAVDDSQLPKDRFSAERLKGVDSTLKIQPAELGDSAVYLCASSQSFDSNEQYFGPGTRLTVT.

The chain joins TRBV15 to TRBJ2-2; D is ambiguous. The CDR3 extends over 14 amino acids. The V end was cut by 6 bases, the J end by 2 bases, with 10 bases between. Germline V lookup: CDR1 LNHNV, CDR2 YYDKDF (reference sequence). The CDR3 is CATRVGRNTGELFF. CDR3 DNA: TGTGCCACCAGGGTAGGGCGAAACACCGGGGAGCTGTTTTTT.

CDR3 nucleotide sequence: TGTGCCAGTACTAGCGGGAGAAGCACAGATACGCAGTATTTT. It is translated as CASTSGRSTDTQYF. J is TRBJ2-3 and V is TRBV19, with 10 bases lining up with TRBD2. V dropped 7 bases and J dropped 0; count of bases not matched to a gene: 1. This CDR3 has 14 residues. Germline V lookup: CDR1 LNHDA, CDR2 SQIVND (reference sequence).

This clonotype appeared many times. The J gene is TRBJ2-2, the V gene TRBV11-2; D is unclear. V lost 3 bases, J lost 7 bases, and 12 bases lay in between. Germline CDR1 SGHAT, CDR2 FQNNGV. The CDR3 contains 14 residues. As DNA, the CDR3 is TGTGCCAGCAGCTTTCTGGAGCTGAGCGGGGAGCTGTTTTTT. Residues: CASSFLELSGELFF.

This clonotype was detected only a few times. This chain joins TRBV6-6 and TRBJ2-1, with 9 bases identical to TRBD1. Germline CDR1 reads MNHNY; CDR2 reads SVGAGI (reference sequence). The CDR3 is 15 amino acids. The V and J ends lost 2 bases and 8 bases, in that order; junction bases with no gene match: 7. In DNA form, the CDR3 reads TGTGCCAGCAGTTACACCGACAGGGGGGTGGATGAGCAGTTCTTC. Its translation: CASSYTDRGVDEQFF.

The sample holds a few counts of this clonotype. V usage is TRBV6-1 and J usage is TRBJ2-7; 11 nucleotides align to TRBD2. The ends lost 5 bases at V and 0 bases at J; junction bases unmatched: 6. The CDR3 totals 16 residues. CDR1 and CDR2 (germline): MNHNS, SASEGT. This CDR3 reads CASSLAGGQGSYEQYF. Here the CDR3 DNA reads TGTGCCAGCAGTCTAGCGGGAGGTCAGGGCTCCTACGAGCAGTACTTC.

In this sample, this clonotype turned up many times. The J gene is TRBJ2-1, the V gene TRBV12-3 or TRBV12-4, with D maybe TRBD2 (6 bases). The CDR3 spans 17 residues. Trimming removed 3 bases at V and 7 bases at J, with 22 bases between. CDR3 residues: CASSFPSSGGLRNEQFF. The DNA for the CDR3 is TGTGCCAGCAGTTTCCCATCCTCCGGAGGGTTAAGGAATGAGCAGTTCTTC.

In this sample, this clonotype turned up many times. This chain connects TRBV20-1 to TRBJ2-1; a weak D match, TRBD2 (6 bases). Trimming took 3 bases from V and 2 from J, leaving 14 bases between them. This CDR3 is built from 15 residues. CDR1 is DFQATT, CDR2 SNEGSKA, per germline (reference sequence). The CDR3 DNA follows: TGCAGTGCTAGTTGGGGAGGCGCGACCTACAATGAGCAGTTCTTC. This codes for CSASWGGATYNEQFF.

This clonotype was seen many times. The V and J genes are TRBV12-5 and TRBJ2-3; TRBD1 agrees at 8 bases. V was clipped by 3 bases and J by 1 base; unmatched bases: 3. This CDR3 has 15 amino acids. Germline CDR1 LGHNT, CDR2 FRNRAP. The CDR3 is CASGFQGARTDTQYF. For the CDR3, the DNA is TGTGCTAGTGGTTTTCAGGGGGCGCGCACAGATACGCAGTATTTT.

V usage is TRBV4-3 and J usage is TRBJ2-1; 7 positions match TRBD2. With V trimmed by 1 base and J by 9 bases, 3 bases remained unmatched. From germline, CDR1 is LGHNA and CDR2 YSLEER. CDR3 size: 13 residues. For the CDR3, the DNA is TGCGCCAGCAGCCAAGGGCGGGAGCGTGAGCAGTTCTTC. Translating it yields CASSQGREREQFF.

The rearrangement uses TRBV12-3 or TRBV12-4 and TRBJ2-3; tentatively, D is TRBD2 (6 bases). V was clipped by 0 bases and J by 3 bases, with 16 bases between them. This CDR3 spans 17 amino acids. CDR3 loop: CASSLALWRDTTDTQYF. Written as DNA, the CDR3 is TGTGCCAGCAGTTTAGCGCTTTGGCGGGATACGACAGATACGCAGTATTTT.

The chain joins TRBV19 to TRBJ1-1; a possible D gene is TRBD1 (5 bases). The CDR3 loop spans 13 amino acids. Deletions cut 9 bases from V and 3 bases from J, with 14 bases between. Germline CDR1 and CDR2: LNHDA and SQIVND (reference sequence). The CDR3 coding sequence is TGTGCCAGCCACTACTTGGGGGACACTGAAGCTTTCTTT. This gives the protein CASHYLGDTEAFF.

CDR3 sequence (DNA): TGTGCCAGCAGCCAAGATAACAAGGATGGAAACACCATATATTTT. It translates to CASSQDNKDGNTIYF. The genes are TRBV14 and TRBJ1-3; no firm D call. Germline CDR1 and CDR2: SGHDN and FVKESK. This CDR3 is 15 amino acids long. V was pared by 0 bases and J by 3 bases, with 9 bases between.

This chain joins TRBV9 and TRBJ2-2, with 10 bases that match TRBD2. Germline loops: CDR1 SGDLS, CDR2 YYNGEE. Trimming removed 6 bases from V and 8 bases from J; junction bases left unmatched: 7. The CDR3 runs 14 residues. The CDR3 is CASTPGLARGELFF. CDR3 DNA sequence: TGTGCCAGCACCCCGGGACTAGCGCGGGGGGAGCTGTTTTTT. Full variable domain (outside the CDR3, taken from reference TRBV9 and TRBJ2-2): DSGVTQTPKHLITATGQRVTLRCSPRSGDLSVYWYQQSLDQGLQFLIQYYNGEERAKGNILERFSAQQFPDLHSELNLSSLELGDSALYFCASTPGLARGELFFGEGSRLTVL.

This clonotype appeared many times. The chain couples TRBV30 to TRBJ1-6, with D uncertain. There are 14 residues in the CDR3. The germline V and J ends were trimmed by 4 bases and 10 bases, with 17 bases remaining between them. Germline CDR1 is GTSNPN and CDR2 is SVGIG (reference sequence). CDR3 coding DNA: TGTGCCTGGAACCTACGGGGATCAGACTCACCCCTCCACTTT. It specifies CAWNLRGSDSPLHF.

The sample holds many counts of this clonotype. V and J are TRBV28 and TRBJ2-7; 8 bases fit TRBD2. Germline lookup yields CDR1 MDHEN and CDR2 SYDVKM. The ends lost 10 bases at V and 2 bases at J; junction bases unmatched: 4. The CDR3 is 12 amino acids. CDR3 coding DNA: TGTGCCACCACGGGAGGGCCCTACGAGCAGTACTTC. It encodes CATTGGPYEQYF.

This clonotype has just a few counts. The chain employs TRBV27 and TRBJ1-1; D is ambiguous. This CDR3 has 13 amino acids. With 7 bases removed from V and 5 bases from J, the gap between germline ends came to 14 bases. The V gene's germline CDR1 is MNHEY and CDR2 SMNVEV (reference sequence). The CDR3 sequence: CASTDVGGTEAFF. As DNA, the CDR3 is TGTGCCAGCACCGATGTGGGCGGGACTGAAGCTTTCTTT.